Listed below are T cell receptor beta chains from one sample, sequenced in a study of vaccination and CD4 T cells after COVID-19. No antigen is known for these receptors. TCRdb re-analysed the PCR reads in MiXCR, keeping a single row per CDR3 protein. The repertoire includes 6,600 or so distinct CDR3 sequences, approximately 37% of them detected once, and about 40% sits in the top ten. Sequencing used CD4+ T cells from blood, cultured in vitro. The receptors come from a human donor in good health. CDR3s include the opening cysteine and the closing phenylalanine or tryptophan. A D gene is named only where the DNA matches it firmly. Clone size is shown for a subset of rows, as once, few, many or a class of expanded clone.

clone_size	v_call	d_call	j_call	cdr3_nt	cdr3_aa
-	TRBV21-1	-	TRBJ1-3	TGTGCCAGCAGCGCCTCCGGGACGTTGCACGGAAACACCATATATTTT	CASSASGTLHGNTIYF
-	TRBV12-5	-	TRBJ1-5	TGTGCTAGCAGATCTGATCGTCAGGGGATGGATCAGCCCCAGCATTTT	CASRSDRQGMDQPQHF
-	TRBV12-3/TRBV12-4	-	TRBJ2-7	TGTGCCAGCAGTTTTGGTCGCCTGGGAGAGCAGTACTTC	CASSFGRLGEQYF
few	TRBV24-1	TRBD2	TRBJ2-3	TGTGCCACCAGCCGGGGGGGCAGCACAGATACGCAGTATTTT	CATSRGGSTDTQYF
-	TRBV6-4	-	TRBJ2-2	TGTGCCAGCAGTGACAGGGAGCACGGGGAGCTGTTTTTT	CASSDREHGELFF
few	TRBV7-3	TRBD2	TRBJ2-1	TGTGCCAGCAGCTTAACTATCTCTAGCGGCTCCTACAATGAGCAGTTCTTC	CASSLTISSGSYNEQFF
-	TRBV19	-	TRBJ1-1	TGTGCCAGTAGCCGGGGGTTAGAAGCTTTCTTT	CASSRGLEAFF
few	TRBV6-1	TRBD2	TRBJ2-7	TGTGCCAGCAGACTAGCGGGGGGGCCGTACGAGCAGTACTTC	CASRLAGGPYEQYF
few	TRBV20-1	-	TRBJ1-3	TGCAGTACGCACCTTTCGTCTGGAAACACCATATATTTT	CSTHLSSGNTIYF
-	TRBV6-5	-	TRBJ2-6	TGTGCCAGCAGTTGGGGCAGTACGACTGGGGCCAACGTCCTGACTTTC	CASSWGSTTGANVLTF
few	TRBV6-4	TRBD1	TRBJ2-3	TGTGCCAGCAGGGCCGGGACAGGGGATACAGATACGCAGTATTTT	CASRAGTGDTDTQYF
-	TRBV20-1	TRBD2	TRBJ2-3	TGCAGTGCTAGGGGGATCGGGAGGGGGGAGAACACAGATACGCAGTATTTT	CSARGIGRGENTDTQYF
medium-sized	TRBV6-5	-	TRBJ1-2	TGTGCCAGCAGTTACGGAGGGGACATACCTAACTATGGCTACACCTTC	CASSYGGDIPNYGYTF
few	TRBV7-8	-	TRBJ1-1	TGTGCCAGCAGCTTCACTCCCGGGACGGTAAGTCCCACTGAAGCTTTCTTT	CASSFTPGTVSPTEAFF
once	TRBV2	TRBD2	TRBJ2-2	TGTGCCAGCAGTGAGGGACTAGCGGGGTCCGGGGAGCTGTTTTTT	CASSEGLAGSGELFF
few	TRBV20-1	-	TRBJ1-5	TGCAGTGGGAAAGCGGGGAATAGCAATCAGCCCCAGCATTTT	CSGKAGNSNQPQHF
-	TRBV6-1	-	TRBJ1-3	TGTGCCAGCAGATGGGGGGGGTCTGGAAACACCATATATTTT	CASRWGGSGNTIYF
few	TRBV20-1	TRBD2	TRBJ2-3	TGCAGTGCCAGGGAGGGCTATACGCAGTATTTT	CSAREGYTQYF
few	TRBV27	-	TRBJ1-1	TGTGCCAGCAGTTTATCCCTAGACAGCAACACTGAAGCTTTCTTT	CASSLSLDSNTEAFF
-	TRBV5-1	-	TRBJ1-2	TGCGCCAGCAGTGACGACGGGACCTATGGCTACACCTTC	CASSDDGTYGYTF
few	TRBV10-3	TRBD1	TRBJ1-2	TGTGCCATCAGCGGTCACCATACAGGGGATGAATATGGCTACACCTTC	CAISGHHTGDEYGYTF
few	TRBV7-6	-	TRBJ1-1	TGTGCCAGCAGCCATCCGACCCCTAACACTGAAGCTTTCTTT	CASSHPTPNTEAFF
few	TRBV20-1	-	TRBJ2-5	TGCAGTGCTAGCGGGGGTAACCAAGAGACCCAGTACTTC	CSASGGNQETQYF
-	TRBV2	-	TRBJ2-6	TGTGTCAGCAGTGTACGCTCTGGGGCCAACGTCCTGACTTTC	CVSSVRSGANVLTF
few	TRBV20-1	-	TRBJ1-4	TGCAGTGTCTGGACAACTAATGAAAAACTGTTTTTT	CSVWTTNEKLFF
few	TRBV7-6	-	TRBJ1-1	TGTGCCAGCAGCGCATACAAGAGCCGGAACACTGAAGCTTTCTTT	CASSAYKSRNTEAFF
-	TRBV6-4	-	TRBJ2-1	TGTGCCAGCAGTGAAAATAGCGAGAACAATGAGCAGTTCTTC	CASSENSENNEQFF
few	TRBV6-1	-	TRBJ1-6	TGTGCCAGCAGGCCACCGACGCGAACAAATTCACCCCTCCACTTT	CASRPPTRTNSPLHF
-	TRBV12-3/TRBV12-4	-	TRBJ1-5	TGTGCCAGCAGTTTAGCAGGGCCGCGGCAGCCCCAGCATTTT	CASSLAGPRQPQHF
-	TRBV6-1	TRBD1	TRBJ1-5	TGTGCCAGCAGTGGGGGACAGGGGTATGGTCAGCCCCAGCATTTT	CASSGGQGYGQPQHF
-	TRBV7-9	-	TRBJ2-7	TGTGCCAGCAGCATCTCTTCGAGGGCAGACCGAAACTCCTACGAGCAGTACTTC	CASSISSRADRNSYEQYF
-	TRBV19	-	TRBJ1-1	TGTGCCAGTAGTATCACACAGCTGAACACTGAAGCTTTCTTT	CASSITQLNTEAFF
few	TRBV5-1	TRBD1	TRBJ1-6	TGCGCCAGCAGCTTGGTCCGACAGGGGGCGAATTCACCCCTCCACTTT	CASSLVRQGANSPLHF
few	TRBV7-8	-	TRBJ1-2	TGTGCCAGCACCGGAGGGTCAAACTATGGCTACACCTTC	CASTGGSNYGYTF
-	TRBV20-1	-	TRBJ1-2	TGCAGTGGGTACAGCGACTATGGCTACACCTTC	CSGYSDYGYTF
-	TRBV19	-	TRBJ1-5	TGTGCCAGTAGTACAATGGGAAGCAATCAGCCCCAGCATTTT	CASSTMGSNQPQHF
-	TRBV19	-	TRBJ2-3	TGTGCCAGTCGGACAGCCGAAACAGATACGCAGTATTTT	CASRTAETDTQYF
-	TRBV21-1	-	TRBJ1-5	TGTGCCAGCAGCCAGTCGCTGTCGGAAAACGTCAATCAGCCCCAGCATTTT	CASSQSLSENVNQPQHF
once	TRBV19	-	TRBJ1-5	TGTGCCAGTAGGACAGACTATAGCAATCAGCCCCAGCATTTT	CASRTDYSNQPQHF
-	TRBV6-1	-	TRBJ2-7	TGTGCCAGCAGTGAAGCAGGGGGGGTAAAGCAGTACTTC	CASSEAGGVKQYF
few	TRBV7-9	-	TRBJ2-2	TGTGCCAGCAGCTTCGACGGTTACACCGGGGAGCTGTTTTTT	CASSFDGYTGELFF
-	TRBV19	-	TRBJ1-1	TGTGCCAGTAGTGAATGGGGGAGTCGGACTGAAGCTTTCTTT	CASSEWGSRTEAFF
-	TRBV7-9	-	TRBJ2-6	TGTGCCAGCAGCTTAGGAGACAACTCTGGGGCCAACGTCCTGACTTTC	CASSLGDNSGANVLTF
few	TRBV19	-	TRBJ1-1	TGTGCCAGTAGCCCGAGGCGCGGCTTGAACACTGAAGCTTTCTTT	CASSPRRGLNTEAFF
-	TRBV20-1	-	TRBJ1-4	TGCAGTGCTAGGTCCAGGGGAAATGAAAAACTGTTTTTT	CSARSRGNEKLFF
-	TRBV12-3/TRBV12-4	-	TRBJ2-7	TGTGCCAGCAGTTTATCGTCGCGCTACGAGCAGTACTTC	CASSLSSRYEQYF
-	TRBV10-1	-	TRBJ1-1	TGCGCCAGCAGAGACAGGCTGAACACTGAAGCTTTCTTT	CASRDRLNTEAFF
few	TRBV30	-	TRBJ1-1	TGTGCCTGGAGGATCACTGAAGCTTTCTTT	CAWRITEAFF
few	TRBV20-1	-	TRBJ1-5	TGCAGTGCTAGGGTTGACACTAGCAATCAGCCCCAGCATTTT	CSARVDTSNQPQHF
-	TRBV9	-	TRBJ1-6	TGTGCCAGCAACAGATGGGGGCAAGTCTCCTATAATTCACCCCTCCACTTT	CASNRWGQVSYNSPLHF
few	TRBV10-3	-	TRBJ2-7	TGTGCCATCAGTGAGTCGGGGGTGACCCTCTCCGAGCAGTACTTC	CAISESGVTLSEQYF
few	TRBV7-8	-	TRBJ1-2	TGTGCCAGCAGCTTAGGTCAACTCACAGGATCCGGCTACACCTTC	CASSLGQLTGSGYTF
-	TRBV6-4	-	TRBJ2-6	TGTGCCAGCAGTGACGAGGGGGGCGCCGGGGCCAACGTCCTGACTTTC	CASSDEGGAGANVLTF
medium-sized	TRBV20-1	-	TRBJ1-2	TGCAGTGCTAGCCCATCGGGGGGGAGCTATGGCTACACCTTC	CSASPSGGSYGYTF
-	TRBV20-1	TRBD1	TRBJ2-7	TGCAGTGCCATGGGACAGGCCACCTACGAGCAGTACTTC	CSAMGQATYEQYF
-	TRBV5-4	-	TRBJ1-6	TGTGCCAGCAGCTTGGAGGGTGATAATTCACCCCTCCACTTT	CASSLEGDNSPLHF
-	TRBV6-1	-	TRBJ2-5	TGTGCCAGCAGATTCTTAGCAGGTGGAGAGACCCAGTACTTC	CASRFLAGGETQYF